This TCR beta chain is drawn from a study of T cells in Graves' hyperthyroidism and ophthalmopathy. Amplification targeted TCR beta CDR3 regions from RNA transcripts. The TCR CDR3 first-round RT-PCR relied on the HTBI primer set. TCRdb itself ran the multiplex PCR reads through MiXCR, one entry per CDR3 protein. The data contain a few hundred thousand distinct CDR3 sequences, about half of them singletons. Findings and limits, study-wide: From stable hyperthyroidism, ophthalmopathy was set apart by a 13 V-J model. Appearing also in blood were most of the thyroid clonotypes expanded above 0.001.

A note on this clonotype: Its antigen is not known.

The germline CDR1 and CDR2 sequences are SEHNR and FQNEAQ (reference sequence). Trimming took off 5 bases at V and 6 bases at J, with 20 bases between the two ends. This CDR3 is built from 16 residues. The specimen sequenced was peripheral blood or thyroid tissue (not recorded which). The sequence was obtained from a woman under 30 with Graves' hyperthyroidism. The chain links TRBV7-9 to TRBJ2-1, with a possible D match to TRBD1 (5 bases). The CDR3 sequence: CASSPPNRRGFNEQFF. In nucleotides, the CDR3 is TGTGCCAGCAGCCCCCCGAACCGTAGGGGCTTCAATGAGCAGTTCTTC.